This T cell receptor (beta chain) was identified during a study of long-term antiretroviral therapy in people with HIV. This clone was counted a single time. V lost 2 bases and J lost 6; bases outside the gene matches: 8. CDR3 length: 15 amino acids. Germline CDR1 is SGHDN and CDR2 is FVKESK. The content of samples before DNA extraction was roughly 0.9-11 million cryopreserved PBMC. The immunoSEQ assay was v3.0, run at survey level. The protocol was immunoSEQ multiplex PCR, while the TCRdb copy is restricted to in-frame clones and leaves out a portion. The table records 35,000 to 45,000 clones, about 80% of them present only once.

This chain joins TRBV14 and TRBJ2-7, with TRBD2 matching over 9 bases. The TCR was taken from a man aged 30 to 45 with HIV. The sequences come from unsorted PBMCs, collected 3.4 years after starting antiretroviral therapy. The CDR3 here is CASSQNAGGPAEQYF. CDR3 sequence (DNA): TGTGCCAGCAGCCAAAACGCGGGAGGGCCGGCCGAGCAGTACTTC.